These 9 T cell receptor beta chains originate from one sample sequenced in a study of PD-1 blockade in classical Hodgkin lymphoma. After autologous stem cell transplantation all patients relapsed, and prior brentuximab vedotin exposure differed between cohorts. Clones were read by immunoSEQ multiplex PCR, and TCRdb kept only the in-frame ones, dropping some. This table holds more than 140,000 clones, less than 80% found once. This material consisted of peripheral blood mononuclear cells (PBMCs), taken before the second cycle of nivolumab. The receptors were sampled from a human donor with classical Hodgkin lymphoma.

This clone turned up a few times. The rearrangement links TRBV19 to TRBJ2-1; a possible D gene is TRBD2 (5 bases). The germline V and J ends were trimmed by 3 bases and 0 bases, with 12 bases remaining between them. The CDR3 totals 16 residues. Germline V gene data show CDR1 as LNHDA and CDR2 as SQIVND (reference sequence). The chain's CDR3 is CASSMVAMSSYNEQFF. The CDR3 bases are TGTGCCAGTAGTATGGTAGCGATGTCCTCCTACAATGAGCAGTTCTTC.

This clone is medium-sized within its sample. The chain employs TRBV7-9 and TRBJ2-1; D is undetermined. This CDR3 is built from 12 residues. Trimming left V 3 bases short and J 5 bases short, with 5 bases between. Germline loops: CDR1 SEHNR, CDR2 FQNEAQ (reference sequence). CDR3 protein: CASSFGNNEQFF. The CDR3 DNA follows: TGTGCCAGCAGCTTCGGAAACAATGAGCAGTTCTTC.

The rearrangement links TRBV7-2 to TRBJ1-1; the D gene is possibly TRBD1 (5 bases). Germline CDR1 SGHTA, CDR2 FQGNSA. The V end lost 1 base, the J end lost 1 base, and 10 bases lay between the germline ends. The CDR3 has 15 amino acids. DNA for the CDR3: TGTGCCAGCAGCTTAGTGAGGGGACGGAACACTGAAGCTTTCTTT. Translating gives CASSLVRGRNTEAFF.

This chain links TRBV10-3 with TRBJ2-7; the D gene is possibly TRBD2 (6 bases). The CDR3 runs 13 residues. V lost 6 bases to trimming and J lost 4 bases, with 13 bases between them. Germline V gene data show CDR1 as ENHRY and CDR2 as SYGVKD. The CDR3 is CAIRDYLGYEQYF. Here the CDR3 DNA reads TGTGCCATCAGGGACTACCTGGGGTACGAGCAGTACTTC.

CDR3 nucleotides: TGTGCCAGTAGTGTGCTAGTCGGCAATGAGCAGTTCTTC. Its protein product is CASSVLVGNEQFF. The chain couples TRBV19 to TRBJ2-1; unclear D gene. V shed 5 bases and J shed 6 bases, with 11 bases lying between them. The V gene's germline CDR1 is LNHDA and CDR2 SQIVND (reference sequence). CDR3 length: 13 amino acids. Complete variable domain (other parts from reference TRBV19 and TRBJ2-1): DGGITQSPKYLFRKEGQNVTLSCEQNLNHDAMYWYRQDPGQGLRLIYYSQIVNDFQKGDIAEGYSVSREKKESFPLTVTSAQKNPTAFYLCASSVLVGNEQFFGPGTRLTVL.

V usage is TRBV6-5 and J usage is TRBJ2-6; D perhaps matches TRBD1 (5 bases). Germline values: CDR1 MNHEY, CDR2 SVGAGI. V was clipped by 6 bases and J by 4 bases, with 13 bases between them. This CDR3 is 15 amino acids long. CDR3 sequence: CASRTQAAGANVLTF. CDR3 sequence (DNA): TGTGCCAGCAGGACACAGGCGGCAGGGGCCAACGTCCTGACTTTC.

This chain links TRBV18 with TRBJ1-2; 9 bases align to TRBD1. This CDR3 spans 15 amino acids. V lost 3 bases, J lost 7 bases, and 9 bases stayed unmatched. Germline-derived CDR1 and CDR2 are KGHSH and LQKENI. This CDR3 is CASSPGTGIQSGYTF. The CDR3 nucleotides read TGTGCCAGCTCACCCGGGACAGGGATTCAGAGTGGCTACACCTTC.

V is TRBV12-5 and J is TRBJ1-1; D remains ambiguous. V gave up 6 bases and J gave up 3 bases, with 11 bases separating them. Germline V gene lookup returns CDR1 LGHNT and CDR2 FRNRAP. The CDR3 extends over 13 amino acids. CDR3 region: CASGDRLHTEAFF. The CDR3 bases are TGTGCTAGTGGCGACCGTCTCCACACTGAAGCTTTCTTT.

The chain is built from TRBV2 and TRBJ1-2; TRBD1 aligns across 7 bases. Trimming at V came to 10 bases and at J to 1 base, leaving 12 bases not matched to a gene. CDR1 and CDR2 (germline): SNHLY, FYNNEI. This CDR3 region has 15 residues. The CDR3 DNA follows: TGTGCCACTAGACAGGGACTTCCCCTTAACTATGGCTACACCTTC. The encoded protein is CATRQGLPLNYGYTF.